This T cell receptor beta chain was recovered during a study of Ad26.COV2.S vaccination and SARS-CoV-2 variants. This clone has a single count. Antigen unknown. Profiling relied on immunoSEQ multiplex PCR, and the TCRdb table lists in-frame clones only, not all of them. The table includes about 320,000 clones, about 82% detected once. As for treatment: about 20 received Ad26.COV2.S at low or high dose, single or two shots; about 5 received placebo; per-sample allocation not given. Samples came from day 63 after the first vaccine or placebo injection. The CDR3 is 14 amino acids. V lost 0 bases and J 7 bases, leaving 9 bases between the germline ends. Per the germline V gene, CDR1 is MNHEY and CDR2 is SVGAGI. Study observations and caveats: Estimates derived from TCR breadth and depth analyses may have underestimated total T cell responses.

The V call is TRBV6-5, the J call TRBJ2-2, with D hard to call. The sequence was collected from a person between 18 and 60 years old who received the Ad26.COV2.S COVID-19 vaccine or a placebo. The specimen was peripheral blood, collected in a trial of Ad26.COV2.S vaccine versus placebo. CDR3 sequence reads: CASSYSSINGELFF. The CDR3 region has the DNA TGTGCCAGCAGTTACTCGAGTATTAACGGGGAGCTGTTTTTT.